This TCR beta chain stems from a study of blood T cell repertoires in COVID-19. Germline V gene data show CDR1 as MNHEY and CDR2 as SMNVEV (reference sequence). This CDR3 has 16 amino acids. After removal of 7 bases from V and 1 base from J, the junction contained 9 bases not matched to a gene. Authors' analysis steps: Quantification of nucleated cells was approximated via reference gene primer amplification. This table comes from immunoSEQ multiplex PCR, and its TCRdb copy is limited to in-frame clones, with some not included. The D gene and trimming were derived from the DNA, and the V and J assignments and clone size from that table. The sample has some 300,000 clones, approximately 88% seen once.

The rearrangement uses TRBV27 and TRBJ2-2; 7 bases fit TRBD1. The specimen sequenced was peripheral blood. The receptor was derived from a woman aged 30 to 39 who had recovered from COVID-19. The CDR3 reads CASKINRDRNTGELFF. CDR3 DNA: TGTGCCAGCAAGATAAACCGGGACAGGAACACCGGGGAGCTGTTTTTT.